One sample yielded the 18 T cell receptor beta chains listed below, sequenced in a study of blood T cell repertoires in COVID-19 (dated by TCRdb to 2020 to 2022). The library came from the immunoSEQ multiplex PCR assay. In its TCRdb copy, this immuneACCESS table keeps in-frame sequences only and misses some clones. Where compared with another copy, unresolved V genes explain less than half of these, and the others have no known cause. Recorded for this sample are 300,000 or so clones; around nine tenths of them occurred a single time. The ten largest make up 0.95% to 1.2% of the sample. Sequenced input: PBMCs or T cells enriched from blood (not recorded which). The receptors here all came from a woman between 25 and 40 years old who had recovered from COVID-19.

V and J are TRBV5-6 and TRBJ2-5; 8 bases align to TRBD2. CDR3 length equals 13 residues. Germline V CDR1 and CDR2: SGHDT, YYEEEE. Germline trimming cut 1 base from V and 5 bases from J; bases unmatched to any gene: 1. As DNA, the CDR3 is TGTGCCAGCAGCTTGAGCGGGAGTGAGACCCAGTACTTC. This sequence encodes CASSLSGSETQYF.

This chain uses TRBV3-1 (or the pseudogene TRBV3-2) with TRBJ2-3; a possible D gene is TRBD2 (5 bases). This CDR3 region has 14 residues. Trimming stripped 4 bases from V and 3 bases from J, with 11 bases between. Germline V gene lookup returns CDR1 LGHDT and CDR2 YNNKEL (reference sequence). In DNA form, the CDR3 reads TGTGCCAGCAGCCCCCGACTAACGACAGATACGCAGTATTTT. It is translated as CASSPRLTTDTQYF.

The CDR3 sequence is CASSLALGQGIFSYEQYF. The CDR3 DNA sequence: TGTGCCAGCAGCTTAGCCCTGGGACAGGGGATTTTCTCCTACGAGCAGTACTTC. The chain is built from TRBV13 and TRBJ2-7; the match to TRBD1 covers 10 bases. This CDR3 has 18 residues. V dropped 1 base and J dropped 0; count of bases not matched to a gene: 9. The germline V gene encodes CDR1 PRHDT and CDR2 FYEKMQ (reference sequence).

The chain uses TRBV6-5 and TRBJ1-1; D ambiguous. This CDR3 is 15 amino acids long. V shed 2 bases and J shed 6 bases, with 16 bases lying between them. From germline, CDR1 is MNHEY and CDR2 SVGAGI. The CDR3 is CASSYDPDTISEAFF. In DNA form, the CDR3 reads TGTGCCAGCAGTTACGATCCCGACACCATATCTGAAGCTTTCTTT.

The chain is built from TRBV9 and TRBJ2-2; 10 nucleotides align to TRBD2. The germline gives CDR1 SGDLS, CDR2 YYNGEE. Trimming at V came to 2 bases and at J to 6 bases, leaving 4 bases not matched to a gene. The CDR3 is made up of 15 amino acids. CDR3 residues: CASSVGLAKPGELFF. Here the CDR3 DNA reads TGTGCCAGCAGCGTGGGACTAGCGAAACCCGGGGAGCTGTTTTTT.

V and J are TRBV7-3 and TRBJ2-2; D ambiguous. Germline CDR1 SGHTA, CDR2 FQGTGA. V gave up 7 bases and J gave up 1 base, with 10 bases separating them. The CDR3 contains 14 residues. As DNA, the CDR3 is TGTGCCAGCACCGCAGCAGGGAACACCGGGGAGCTGTTTTTT. Translating gives CASTAAGNTGELFF.

Worth noting for this clone: Other nucleotide sequences in the sample specify the same CDR3. The rearrangement uses TRBV27 and TRBJ1-1; D remains unclear. Trimming took 0 bases from V and 2 from J, leaving 4 bases between them. Germline V gene data show CDR1 as MNHEY and CDR2 as SMNVEV (reference sequence). The length of the CDR3 is 13 residues. The CDR3 DNA sequence: TGTGCCAGCAGTTTATCGAGAAACACTGAAGCTTTCTTT. Amino acids: CASSLSRNTEAFF.

In this sample, this clone turned up once. The J gene is TRBJ2-7, the V gene TRBV3-1 (or the pseudogene TRBV3-2), with 7 nucleotides matching TRBD2. The junction had 5 bases not matched to a gene; V was cut back by 1 base and J by 2 bases. The CDR3 is 15 amino acids. Germline values: CDR1 LGHDT, CDR2 YNNKEL (reference sequence). The CDR3 region has the DNA TGTGCCAGCAGCCAAGGGTACGGACTAGCCTACGAGCAGTACTTC. It encodes CASSQGYGLAYEQYF.

This chain joins TRBV6-2 or TRBV6-3 and TRBJ2-7, with 12 bases matching TRBD2. The CDR3 runs to 17 residues. The germline gives CDR1 MNHEY, CDR2 SVGEGT. V gave up 5 bases and J gave up 9 bases; unmatched junction bases: 17. The DNA of the CDR3 is TGTGCCAGCAGTCCCCCGACTAGCGGGAGCTTTTTCGGTGGGCAGTACTTC. It specifies CASSPPTSGSFFGGQYF.

CDR3 residues: CASSSRENNQPQHF. The CDR3 DNA reads TGTGCCAGCAGTTCCAGGGAAAACAATCAGCCCCAGCATTTT. The rearrangement joins TRBV27 to TRBJ1-5, with D maybe TRBD1 (5 bases). V dropped 4 bases and J dropped 3 bases, with 10 bases sitting between them. The CDR3 covers 14 residues. Germline lookup yields CDR1 MNHEY and CDR2 SMNVEV (reference sequence).

This clone was detected a few times. This chain links TRBV19 with TRBJ2-7, with TRBD2 as a possible D gene (5 bases). Between the trimmed V and J ends, which lost 2 bases and 3 bases, there was a span of 11 bases. Germline CDR1 reads LNHDA; CDR2 reads SQIVND (reference sequence). The CDR3 consists of 14 residues. For the CDR3, the DNA is TGTGCCAGTAGTATAAGTCTACGGGGCTACGAGCAGTACTTC. It translates to CASSISLRGYEQYF.

The rearrangement joins TRBV27 to TRBJ2-5; unclear D gene. V was clipped by 2 bases and J by 7 bases, with 14 bases between them. Germline loops: CDR1 MNHEY, CDR2 SMNVEV (reference sequence). The CDR3 covers 14 residues. CDR3 amino acids: CASSLKQIPGTQYF. CDR3 in DNA: TGTGCCAGCAGTTTAAAACAAATACCAGGGACCCAGTACTTC.

This clone was recorded only once. The V gene is TRBV11-2, the J gene TRBJ2-7, with D maybe TRBD1 (5 bases). The germline V and J ends were trimmed by 6 bases and 2 bases, with 11 bases remaining between them. This CDR3 has 13 residues. Germline V gene data show CDR1 as SGHAT and CDR2 as FQNNGV. CDR3 loop: CASRDQGTYEQYF. The CDR3 DNA reads TGTGCCAGCAGAGATCAGGGTACCTACGAGCAGTACTTC.

This clone has a handful of counts. The V and J genes are TRBV7-6 and TRBJ2-1; D perhaps matches TRBD1 (6 bases). V dropped 5 bases and J dropped 4 bases, with 18 bases sitting between them. This CDR3 has 16 amino acids. Germline V lookup: CDR1 SGHVS, CDR2 FNYEAQ. CDR3 nucleotide sequence: TGTGCCAGCAGCAGTACCGGACAGTTTGTTTACAATGAGCAGTTCTTC. It yields the protein CASSSTGQFVYNEQFF.

The rearrangement links TRBV5-4 to TRBJ1-1; D gene unclear. The CDR3 consists of 17 residues. The germline V and J ends were trimmed by 0 bases and 1 base, with 16 bases remaining between them. CDR1 is SGHNT and CDR2 is YYREEE in the germline V gene (reference sequence). The CDR3 sequence: CASSLDGVARSNTEAFF. DNA for the CDR3: TGTGCCAGCAGCTTGGACGGCGTTGCCAGGTCGAACACTGAAGCTTTCTTT.

V usage is TRBV19 and J usage is TRBJ2-1, with D maybe TRBD2 (5 bases). With 3 bases removed from V and 4 bases from J, the gap between germline ends came to 10 bases. Per the germline V gene, CDR1 is LNHDA and CDR2 is SQIVND (reference sequence). This CDR3 is 14 amino acids long. DNA of the CDR3: TGTGCCAGTAGTATGGGAGTAGCTTACAATGAGCAGTTCTTC. Amino acids: CASSMGVAYNEQFF.

V usage is TRBV5-1 and J usage is TRBJ2-7; unclear D gene. Germline V CDR1 and CDR2: SGHRS, YFSETQ. V dropped 1 base and J dropped 6 bases, with 17 bases sitting between them. This CDR3 contains 15 residues. CDR3: CASSLFSGDGSEQYF. The CDR3 coding sequence is TGCGCCAGCAGCTTGTTTTCGGGTGACGGCTCCGAGCAGTACTTC.

The chain uses TRBV7-8 and TRBJ1-1, with TRBD1 as a possible D gene (6 bases). This CDR3 has 14 residues. Germline CDR1 reads SGHVS; CDR2 reads FQNEAQ. Between the trimmed V and J ends, which lost 4 bases and 5 bases, there was a span of 14 bases. CDR3 sequence: CASSSTGRGTEAFF. The CDR3 nucleotides are TGTGCCAGCAGCTCAACAGGGAGGGGTACTGAAGCTTTCTTT.